Each of the 28 T cell receptor beta chains below was sequenced from the same sample in a study of human T cells and chemical hapten exposure. TCRdb redid the calling of the RACE reads with MiXCR, one entry per CDR3 protein. The sample holds more than 150,000 distinct CDR3 sequences, roughly 15% seen once. Sample time point: patch test 1, 2 weeks after DPC sensitization. Noted treatment: therapeutic diphenylcyclopropenone sensitization with weekly scalp DPC. The source was whole blood, collected in connection with sensitization to the hapten diphenylcyclopropenone (DPC). The receptors here all came from a woman aged 30 to 39 with alopecia areata. Some clones in this sample may be carry-over from other donors' samples.

Here the CDR3 DNA reads TGCGCCAGCAGCTTGGCGGCAGGGGGCGCGGAAAATGGCTACACCTTC. Protein: CASSLAAGGAENGYTF. This chain connects TRBV5-1 to TRBJ1-2; 8 bases map to TRBD1. The CDR3 has 16 amino acids. V lost 0 bases and J lost 6; bases outside the gene matches: 10. CDR1 is SGHRS and CDR2 is YFSETQ in the germline V gene. The entire variable domain, with the rest obtained from reference TRBV5-1 and TRBJ1-2, is as follows: KAGVTQTPRYLIKTRGQQVTLSCSPISGHRSVSWYQQTPGQGLQFLFEYFSETQRNKGNFPGRFSGRQFSNSRSEMNVSTLELGDSALYLCASSLAAGGAENGYTFGSGTRLTVV.

This clonotype was seen repeatedly, ten times or more. Here the CDR3 reads CASSLRLGNTIYF. CDR3 DNA: TGTGCCAGCAGCTTACGTCTTGGAAACACCATATATTTT. This chain joins TRBV7-9 and TRBJ1-3; D is ambiguous. Germline V gives CDR1 SEHNR, CDR2 FQNEAQ (reference sequence). The CDR3 extends over 13 amino acids. V was pared by 2 bases and J by 3 bases, with 5 bases between. Using reference TRBV7-9 and TRBJ1-3 for the parts outside the CDR3, the full variable domain is DTGVSQNPRHKITKRGQNVTFRCDPISEHNRLYWYRQTLGQGPEFLTYFQNEAQLEKSRLLSDRFSAERPKGSFSTLEIQRTEQGDSAMYLCASSLRLGNTIYFGEGSWLTVV.

Regarding this clonotype: Given the absence of the conserved phenylalanine or tryptophan at the CDR3 end, a read error is likely. The chain carries TRBV12-3 or TRBV12-4 and TRBJ1-1; no clear D gene. The V gene lost 3 bases and the J gene lost 6 bases, with 14 bases spanning the gap. This CDR3 is built from 14 residues. The CDR3 is CASSFHSSGSEAFL. In nucleotides, the CDR3 is TGTGCCAGCAGTTTTCACAGCTCGGGGTCTGAAGCTTTCTTA.

The table lists this clonotype with a few counts. The chain has TRBV4-1 and TRBJ2-7; D is uncertain. This CDR3 is built from 14 residues. Trimming left V 4 bases short and J 3 bases short, with 13 bases between. The germline V gene encodes CDR1 MGHRA and CDR2 YSYEKL. CDR3 coding DNA: TGCGCCAGCAGCCGGCCAGGCCGCTTCTACGAGCAGTACTTC. This encodes CASSRPGRFYEQYF.

This clonotype was seen many times. The gene calls are TRBV29-1 and TRBJ1-2; 9 nucleotides line up with TRBD1. The CDR3 runs 12 residues. Germline-derived CDR1 and CDR2 are SQVTM and ANQGSEA. V trimming: 2 bases; J trimming: 6 bases; junction bases outside the gene matches: 1. This CDR3 reads CSVETGGHGYTF. CDR3 nucleotides: TGCAGCGTTGAAACAGGGGGCCATGGCTACACCTTC.

This clonotype was seen ten or more times. The chain has TRBV2 and TRBJ2-2; D remains unclear. Trimming took off 6 bases at V and 1 base at J, with 6 bases between the two ends. Germline CDR1 and CDR2: SNHLY and FYNNEI. The CDR3 length is 13 residues. Written as DNA, the CDR3 is TGTGCCAGCAGAAAGGAGAACACCGGGGAGCTGTTTTTT. Translating gives CASRKENTGELFF.

At least ten counts were recorded for this clonotype. The chain has TRBV3-1 and TRBJ2-7; the D is unclear. V gave up 2 bases and J gave up 7 bases, with 18 bases separating them. The CDR3 is 15 amino acids. Germline CDR1 LGHDT, CDR2 YNNKEL (reference sequence). Written as DNA, the CDR3 is TGTGCCAGCAGCCAATTCCAGACAACTGTGGGAGAGCAGTACTTC. Encoded protein: CASSQFQTTVGEQYF.

The chain links TRBV2 to TRBJ1-5; possibly TRBD1 for D (6 bases). This CDR3 spans 13 amino acids. With 3 bases removed from V and 7 bases from J, the gap between germline ends came to 10 bases. Germline lookup yields CDR1 SNHLY and CDR2 FYNNEI. CDR3 bases: TGTGCCAGCAGTGACAGGGGCATACAGCCCCAGCATTTT. Residues: CASSDRGIQPQHF. Supplemented by reference TRBV2 and TRBJ1-5, the full variable domain reads EPEVTQTPSHQVTQMGQEVILRCVPISNHLYFYWYRQILGQKVEFLVSFYNNEISEKSEIFDDQFSVERPDGSNFTLKIRSTKLEDSAMYFCASSDRGIQPQHFGDGTRLSIL.

This clonotype was detected only a few times. The gene calls are TRBV3-1 and TRBJ2-2, with unresolved D. The CDR3 length is 13 residues. Germline CDR1 reads LGHDT; CDR2 reads YNNKEL (reference sequence). The V end lost 3 bases, the J end lost 3 bases, and 5 bases lay between the germline ends. The DNA for the CDR3 is TGTGCCAGCAGCCAGTTCGACACCGGGGAGCTGTTTTTT. Translated, it gives CASSQFDTGELFF. Based on the CDR3 plus reference TRBV3-1 and TRBJ2-2, the full variable domain is DTAVSQTPKYLVTQMGNDKSIKCEQNLGHDTMYWYKQDSKKFLKIMFSYNNKELIINETVPNRFSPKSPDKAHLNLHINSLELGDSAVYFCASSQFDTGELFFGEGSRLTVL.

The sample holds many counts of this clonotype. V and J are TRBV7-2 and TRBJ2-7; the D is unclear. Per the germline V gene, CDR1 is SGHTA and CDR2 is FQGNSA. The ends were cut back, 5 bases at V and 1 base at J, with 3 bases in the middle. This CDR3 spans 11 amino acids. The CDR3 protein is CASSPSYEQYF. Written as DNA, the CDR3 is TGTGCCAGCAGCCCTTCCTACGAGCAGTACTTC.

CDR3 sequence: CASSYRSGTSGVYEQYF. In DNA, the CDR3 is TGTGCCAGCAGTTATCGATCGGGGACTAGCGGGGTTTACGAGCAGTACTTC. The chain has TRBV12-3 or TRBV12-4 and TRBJ2-7; 13 positions match TRBD2. J gave up 4 bases and V 4 bases, and 10 bases lay outside the gene matches. There are 17 residues in the CDR3.

The CDR3 bases are TGCGCCAGCAGCTACCGGACTAGCGGGAGTCCCGGGGAGCTGTTTTTT. It encodes CASSYRTSGSPGELFF. The chain carries TRBV5-1 and TRBJ2-2, with 13 bases matching TRBD2. Germline CDR1 and CDR2: SGHRS and YFSETQ. The CDR3 extends over 16 amino acids. V was pared by 3 bases and J by 6 bases, with 5 bases of the junction left unmatched.

This clonotype was picked up a small number of times. The chain is built from TRBV28 and TRBJ2-7, with no clear D. The ends were cut back, 1 base at V and 5 bases at J, with 6 bases in the middle. CDR3 length: 12 residues. CDR1 MDHEN and CDR2 SYDVKM come from the germline V gene. CDR3 DNA sequence: TGTGCCAGCAGTTTATCAGGTCACGAGCAGTACTTC. It encodes CASSLSGHEQYF.

This clonotype was found many times. The chain combines TRBV7-2 with TRBJ2-1, with 7 bases fitting TRBD2. The CDR3 consists of 15 residues. J lost 8 bases, V lost 7 bases, and 14 bases had no gene match. In germline, CDR1 is SGHTA, CDR2 FQGNSA. CDR3 DNA: TGTGCCAGCACCCTAGGGGAGCGGGATTCGGATGAGCAGTTCTTC. This gives the protein CASTLGERDSDEQFF.

This clonotype has more than one count but fewer than ten. This chain links TRBV4-3 with TRBJ2-3; the D is unclear. The CDR3 extends over 15 amino acids. CDR1 and CDR2 (germline): LGHNA, YSLEER. V was cut by 0 bases and J by 2 bases, with 9 bases left in between. The CDR3 protein is CASSQDRLITDTQYF. CDR3 nucleotide sequence: TGCGCCAGCAGCCAAGATCGGCTGATCACAGATACGCAGTATTTT.

In this sample, this clonotype turned up many times. V gene TRBV20-1 combines with J gene TRBJ2-7; TRBD1 agrees at 7 bases. Per germline, CDR1 DFQATT and CDR2 SNEGSKA (reference sequence). CDR3 length: 17 amino acids. Germline trimming cut 0 bases from V and 0 bases from J; bases unmatched to any gene: 11. CDR3 sequence: CSARDDADRPSSYEQYF. The CDR3 DNA reads as TGCAGTGCTAGAGATGACGCGGACAGGCCCAGCTCCTACGAGCAGTACTTC.

The chain has TRBV5-1 and TRBJ2-1; D is undetermined. Deletions cut 5 bases from V and 8 bases from J, with 11 bases between. The CDR3 runs 12 residues. Germline V lookup: CDR1 SGHRS, CDR2 YFSETQ. The CDR3 DNA is TGCGCCAGCAGACTTAGCTGGGATGAGCAGTTCTTC. Translating it yields CASRLSWDEQFF.

The chain combines TRBV20-1 with TRBJ2-2, with 10 bases matching TRBD2. V gave up 4 bases and J gave up 1 base; unmatched junction bases: 3. Per the germline V gene, CDR1 is DFQATT and CDR2 is SNEGSKA (reference sequence). The length of the CDR3 is 15 residues. The CDR3 is CSATRTSGNTGELFF. Here the CDR3 DNA reads TGCAGTGCTACCCGGACTAGCGGGAACACCGGGGAGCTGTTTTTT.

V is TRBV5-5 and J is TRBJ1-6, with D maybe TRBD1 (6 bases). V was trimmed by 5 bases and J by 3 bases, leaving 15 bases between them. Germline assignment: CDR1 SGHKS and CDR2 YYEKEE (reference sequence). This CDR3 comprises 16 residues. The CDR3, as DNA: TGTGCCAGCAGTTCGGGAGGGGGGCTCTATAATTCACCCCTCCACTTT. Residues: CASSSGGGLYNSPLHF.

The sample holds a few counts of this clonotype. The V and J genes are TRBV7-8 and TRBJ2-6; D gene ambiguous. Germline CDR1 SGHVS, CDR2 FQNEAQ. The germline V and J ends were trimmed by 2 bases and 0 bases, with 14 bases remaining between them. This CDR3 has 18 residues. The CDR3 nucleotides are TGTGCCAGCAGCTTATTCCGGTCGGTCCCCTCTGGGGCCAACGTCCTGACTTTC. This translates into CASSLFRSVPSGANVLTF.

CDR3 amino acids: CASSLGPGQNTEAFF. CDR3 nucleotides: TGTGCCAGCAGTCTAGGTCCAGGCCAGAACACTGAAGCTTTCTTT. This chain uses TRBV13 with TRBJ1-1; D is unresolved. The CDR3 covers 15 residues. From germline, CDR1 is PRHDT and CDR2 FYEKMQ (reference sequence). Trimming pared 6 bases from V and 1 base from J, leaving 15 bases between. The entire variable domain, with the rest obtained from reference TRBV13 and TRBJ1-1, is as follows: AAGVIQSPRHLIKEKRETATLKCYPIPRHDTVYWYQQGPGQDPQFLISFYEKMQSDKGSIPDRFSAQQFSDYHSELNMSSLELGDSALYFCASSLGPGQNTEAFFGQGTRLTVV.

The chain carries TRBV24-1 and TRBJ2-2; TRBD2 might be the D (5 bases). This CDR3 has 12 amino acids. Germline V lookup: CDR1 KGHDR, CDR2 SFDVKD. Trimming shortened V by 4 bases and J by 6 bases, and 5 bases separated the two germline ends. The CDR3 bases are TGTGCCACCAGTGACGGGGCCGGGGAGCTGTTTTTT. This gives the protein CATSDGAGELFF.

This clonotype appeared many times. The rearrangement uses TRBV5-1 and TRBJ1-4, with D perhaps matching TRBD1 (5 bases). Germline CDR1 and CDR2: SGHRS and YFSETQ. The CDR3 is 14 residues long. V shed 0 bases and J shed 7 bases, with 10 bases lying between them. The CDR3 nucleotides are TGCGCCAGCAGCTTGGGGCAGGGTGTTGAAAAACTGTTTTTT. Protein sequence: CASSLGQGVEKLFF.

The rearrangement uses TRBV20-1 and TRBJ1-1; 10 nucleotides line up with TRBD1. V dropped 3 bases and J dropped 13; count of bases not matched to a gene: 11. CDR3 length: 13 amino acids. Germline assignment: CDR1 DFQATT and CDR2 SNEGSKA (reference sequence). CDR3 sequence reads: CSASPGTGVKVFF. The CDR3 DNA sequence: TGCAGTGCTAGCCCCGGGACAGGGGTCAAAGTTTTCTTT.

This clonotype was seen a few times. The chain employs TRBV12-3 or TRBV12-4 and TRBJ2-2, with D unclear. The CDR3 has 11 residues. Trimming removed 4 bases at V and 7 bases at J, with 4 bases between. The CDR3 here is CASSSGGELFF. As DNA, the CDR3 is TGTGCCAGCAGTTCAGGCGGGGAGCTGTTTTTT.

This chain joins TRBV7-9 and TRBJ2-3; the match to TRBD1 covers 9 bases. In germline, CDR1 is SEHNR, CDR2 FQNEAQ (reference sequence). CDR3 length equals 16 residues. V lost 4 bases and J lost 2; bases outside the gene matches: 7. CDR3 sequence (DNA): TGTGCCAGCAGCTCAGTGACAGGGGGATTCACAGATACGCAGTATTTT. Translated, it gives CASSSVTGGFTDTQYF.

The chain recombines TRBV29-1 with TRBJ2-1; 9 bases fit TRBD2. V was pared by 4 bases and J by 0 bases, with 4 bases of the junction left unmatched. CDR1 is SQVTM and CDR2 is ANQGSEA in the germline V gene. CDR3 length: 15 amino acids. The CDR3 region is CSVALAGRSYNEQFF. The DNA of the CDR3 is TGCAGCGTTGCGCTAGCGGGACGCTCCTACAATGAGCAGTTCTTC.

This clonotype has more than one count but fewer than ten. This chain links TRBV29-1 with TRBJ2-1; D remains unclear. Germline CDR1 and CDR2: SQVTM and ANQGSEA. Trimming removed 6 bases at V and 4 bases at J, with 16 bases between. The CDR3 is made up of 14 amino acids. The CDR3 loop reads CSVTRSIGYNEQFF. The CDR3 region has the DNA TGCAGCGTCACCCGGTCTATCGGTTACAATGAGCAGTTCTTC.